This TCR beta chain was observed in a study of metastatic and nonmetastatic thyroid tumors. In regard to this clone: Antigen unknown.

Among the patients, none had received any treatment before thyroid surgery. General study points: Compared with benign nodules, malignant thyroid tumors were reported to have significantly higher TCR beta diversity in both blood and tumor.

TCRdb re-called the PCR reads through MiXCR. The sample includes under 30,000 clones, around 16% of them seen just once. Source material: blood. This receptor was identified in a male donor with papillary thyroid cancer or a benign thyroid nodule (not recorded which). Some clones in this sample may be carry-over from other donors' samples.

The CDR3 loop reads CASSLKFTGIYEQYF. The CDR3 bases are TGTGCCAGCAGTTTAAAATTTACAGGGATCTACGAGCAGTACTTC. V and J are TRBV28 and TRBJ2-7, with a weak D call TRBD1 (6 bases). The CDR3 extends over 15 amino acids. Germline lookup yields CDR1 MDHEN and CDR2 SYDVKM. Deletions cut 2 bases from V and 3 bases from J, with 14 bases between.